This T cell receptor beta chain was identified during a study of blood T cell repertoires in COVID-19. The CDR3 loop spans 15 amino acids. CDR1 is MGHRA, CDR2 YSYEKL, per germline. Trimming removed 1 base from V and 15 bases from J; junction bases left unmatched: 8. Per the authors' pipeline: Reference gene primer amplification yielded estimated nucleated cell counts. The table came from immunoSEQ multiplex PCR; TCRdb's copy has only in-frame clones and leaves some out. V, J and clone size are taken as reported in that table, and D and trimming were inferred from the DNA itself. The profile shows about 40,000 clones, about 85% of them singletons.

The sequence derives from a woman of 80 years or more with active COVID-19. Sequenced: peripheral blood. The chain has TRBV4-1 and TRBJ2-1, with 14 positions matching TRBD2. CDR3 loop: CASSQVRLAGGPGFF. The CDR3 bases are TGCGCCAGCAGCCAAGTGCGACTAGCGGGGGGGCCTGGGTTCTTC.